This T cell receptor beta chain appears in the sequencing data of a study of breast tumors, draining lymph nodes, adjacent tissues. One entry per CDR3 protein results from TCRdb running MiXCR on the multiplex PCR reads. The sample yields more than 50,000 distinct CDR3 sequences, around 43% seen once. Study results and caveats: Compared with lymph nodes, tumors were less diverse; compared with nontumor tissue, more. Most tumor T cells seemingly derive from lymph node, then expand in tumor. Tumor and nontumor repertoires were significantly more similar in luminal-like than in basal-like breast cancer.

The CDR3 runs 13 residues. CDR1 and CDR2 from the germline V gene are DFQATT and SNEGSKA (reference sequence). V lost 3 bases and J lost 5, with 13 bases in between. This clonotype was seen many times. The target antigen is unknown. The receptor was isolated from a female donor with breast cancer. Some clones in this sample may be carry-over from other donors' samples. The chain links TRBV20-1 to TRBJ1-1; maybe TRBD1 (5 bases). The sequenced sample was breast tumor tissue. The CDR3 nucleotides read TGCAGTGCTAGTGATCCCAGGGAGACTGAAGCTTTCTTT. Its protein product is CSASDPRETEAFF.